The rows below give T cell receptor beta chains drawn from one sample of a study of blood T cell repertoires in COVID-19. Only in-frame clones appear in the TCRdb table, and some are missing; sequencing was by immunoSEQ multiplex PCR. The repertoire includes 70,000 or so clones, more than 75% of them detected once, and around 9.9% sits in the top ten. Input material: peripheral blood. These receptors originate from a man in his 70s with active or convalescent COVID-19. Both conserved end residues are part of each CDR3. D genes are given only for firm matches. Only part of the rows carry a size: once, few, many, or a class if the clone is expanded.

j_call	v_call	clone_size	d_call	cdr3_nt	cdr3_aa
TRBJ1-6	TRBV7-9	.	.	TGTGCCAGCAGCTTAGGGGGCGTAGATAATTCACCCCTCCACTTT	CASSLGGVDNSPLHF
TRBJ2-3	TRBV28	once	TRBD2	TGTGCCAGCGGATCGGCGGGAGTGCCCACAGATACGCAGTATTTT	CASGSAGVPTDTQYF
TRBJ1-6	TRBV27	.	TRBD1	TGTGCCAGCAGTTCCCCCCAGGGGGGCGTGCTTAATTCACCCCTCCACTTT	CASSSPQGGVLNSPLHF
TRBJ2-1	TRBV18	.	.	TGTGCCAGCTCACCGCTTCGTGGCCGGGGGCAGTTCTTC	CASSPLRGRGQFF
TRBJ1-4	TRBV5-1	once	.	TGCGCCAGCACGGAGGGGCGAACAACTAATGAAAAACTGTTTTTT	CASTEGRTTNEKLFF
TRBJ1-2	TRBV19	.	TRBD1	TGTGCCAGTATTGGCACCACAGGGGGAGTGAACTATGGCTACACCTTC	CASIGTTGGVNYGYTF
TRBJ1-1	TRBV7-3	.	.	TGTGCCAGCAGCACCGACGGGGGCACTGAAGCTTTCTTT	CASSTDGGTEAFF
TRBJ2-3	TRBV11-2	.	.	TGTGCCAGCAGCGTTACCGGAGATACGCAGTATTTT	CASSVTGDTQYF
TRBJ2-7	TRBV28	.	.	TGTGCCAGCAGTCTCGGCGGAGCCGAGGACGAGCAGTACTTC	CASSLGGAEDEQYF
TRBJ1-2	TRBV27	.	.	TGTGCCAGCAGTTCTGCAGGGGCTCCCTCTGGCTACACCTTC	CASSSAGAPSGYTF
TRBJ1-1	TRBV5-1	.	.	TGCGCCAGCAGCAAGGGGGACATGGGAAACACTGAAGCTTTCTTT	CASSKGDMGNTEAFF
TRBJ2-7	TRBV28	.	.	TGTGCCAGCAGTTTCGACAACTCCTACGAGCAGTACTTC	CASSFDNSYEQYF